One sample yielded the 6 T cell receptor beta chains listed below, sequenced in a study of cytomegalovirus exposure and HLA in healthy donors. The PCR employed 60 Vbeta primers together with 13 Jbeta primers. TCRdb's copy holds only in-frame clones and misses some; the assay was immunoSEQ multiplex PCR. This sample has around 150,000 clones, with approximately 80% found just once. Input material: PBMCs. Receptor source: a boy between 2 and 10 years old in good health and CMV-seronegative.

CDR3 in amino acids: CASSLSPRLEQFF. CDR3 DNA sequence: TGTGCCAGCAGTTTATCACCTAGGCTTGAGCAGTTCTTC. The J gene is TRBJ2-1, the V gene TRBV27; no clear D gene. Germline assignment: CDR1 MNHEY and CDR2 SMNVEV (reference sequence). CDR3 length: 13 residues. V lost 0 bases and J lost 9, with 9 bases in between.

This rearrangement joins TRBV30 to TRBJ1-2; 10 bases agree with TRBD1. In germline, CDR1 is GTSNPN, CDR2 SVGIG (reference sequence). Trimming cost V 7 bases and J 6 bases; bases outside gene matches: 5. CDR3 length equals 12 residues. The CDR3 loop reads CASTGGANGYTF. In nucleotides, the CDR3 is TGTGCCTCGACAGGGGGCGCGAATGGCTACACCTTC.

This chain uses TRBV11-3 with TRBJ2-7; 7 positions match TRBD2. After removal of 2 bases from V and 4 bases from J, the junction contained 8 bases not matched to a gene. Germline loops: CDR1 SGHNT, CDR2 YENEEA. The CDR3 is 15 residues long. The DNA of the CDR3 is TGTGCCAGCAGCTTACTCAGCGGGGTGGGGTACGAGCAGTACTTC. Translated: CASSLLSGVGYEQYF.

This sequence joins TRBV7-6 and TRBJ1-2, with 9 bases fitting TRBD1. This CDR3 is 17 amino acids long. Germline V lookup: CDR1 SGHVS, CDR2 FNYEAQ. Losses at the gene ends were 5 bases for V and 2 bases for J; bases not matched to a gene: 12. The CDR3, as DNA: TGTGCCAGCAGCCCGAACGGACAGGGGAGGATAAACTATGGCTACACCTTC. Translated: CASSPNGQGRINYGYTF. Based on the CDR3 plus reference TRBV7-6 and TRBJ1-2, the full variable domain is GAGVSQSPRYKVTKRGQDVALRCDPISGHVSLYWYRQALGQGPEFLTYFNYEAQQDKSGLPNDRFSAERPEGSISTLTIQRTEQRDSAMYRCASSPNGQGRINYGYTFGSGTRLTVV.

The chain employs TRBV19 and TRBJ2-7; TRBD1 agrees at 7 bases. The germline gives CDR1 LNHDA, CDR2 SQIVND (reference sequence). J gave up 6 bases and V 10 bases, and 12 bases lay outside the gene matches. The CDR3 contains 13 residues. The CDR3, as DNA: TGTGCCACCGACGACAGGGTGGTCCCCGAGCAGTACTTC. This codes for CATDDRVVPEQYF. Based on the CDR3 plus reference TRBV19 and TRBJ2-7, the full variable domain is DGGITQSPKYLFRKEGQNVTLSCEQNLNHDAMYWYRQDPGQGLRLIYYSQIVNDFQKGDIAEGYSVSREKKESFPLTVTSAQKNPTAFYLCATDDRVVPEQYFGPGTRLTVT.

The chain joins TRBV10-3 to TRBJ2-3; 9 bases align to TRBD2. V gave up 1 base and J gave up 1 base; unmatched junction bases: 3. Germline V gene sequence: CDR1 ENHRY, CDR2 SYGVKD. CDR3 length: 16 residues. The CDR3 DNA sequence: TGTGCCATCAGTGAGTTAGCGGGGGTGGGCACAGATACGCAGTATTTT. Its protein product is CAISELAGVGTDTQYF.